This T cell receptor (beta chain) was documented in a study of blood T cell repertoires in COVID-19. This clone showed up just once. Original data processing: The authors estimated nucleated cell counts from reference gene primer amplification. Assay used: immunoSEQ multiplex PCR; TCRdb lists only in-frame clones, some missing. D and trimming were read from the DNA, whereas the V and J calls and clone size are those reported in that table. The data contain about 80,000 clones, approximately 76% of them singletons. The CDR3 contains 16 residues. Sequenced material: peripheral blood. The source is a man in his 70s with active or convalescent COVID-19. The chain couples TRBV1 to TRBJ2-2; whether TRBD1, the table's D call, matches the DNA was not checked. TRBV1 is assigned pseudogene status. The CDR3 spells CTSIPGTGEVPGELFF. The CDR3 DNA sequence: TGCACCAGCATTCCCGGGACAGGGGAGGTTCCCGGGGAGCTGTTTTTT.